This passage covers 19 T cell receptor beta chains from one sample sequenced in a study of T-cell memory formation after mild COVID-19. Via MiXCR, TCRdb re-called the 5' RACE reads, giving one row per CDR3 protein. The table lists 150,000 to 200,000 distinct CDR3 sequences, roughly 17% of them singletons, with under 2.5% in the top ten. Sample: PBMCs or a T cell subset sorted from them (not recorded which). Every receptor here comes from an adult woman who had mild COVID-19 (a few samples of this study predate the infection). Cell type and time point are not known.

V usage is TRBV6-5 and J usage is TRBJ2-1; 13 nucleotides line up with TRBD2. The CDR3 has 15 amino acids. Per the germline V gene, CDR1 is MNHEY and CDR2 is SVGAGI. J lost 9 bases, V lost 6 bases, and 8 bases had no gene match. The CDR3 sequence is CASSPGTSGVGEQFF. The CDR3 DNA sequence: TGTGCCAGCAGCCCCGGGACTAGCGGGGTTGGTGAGCAGTTCTTC.

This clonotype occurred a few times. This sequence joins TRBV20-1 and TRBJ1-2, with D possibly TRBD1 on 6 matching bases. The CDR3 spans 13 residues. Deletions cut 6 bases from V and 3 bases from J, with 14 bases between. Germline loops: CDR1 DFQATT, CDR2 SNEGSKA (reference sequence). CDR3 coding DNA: TGCAGTGCCTACAGGGAGAACTACTATGGCTACACCTTC. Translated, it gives CSAYRENYYGYTF.

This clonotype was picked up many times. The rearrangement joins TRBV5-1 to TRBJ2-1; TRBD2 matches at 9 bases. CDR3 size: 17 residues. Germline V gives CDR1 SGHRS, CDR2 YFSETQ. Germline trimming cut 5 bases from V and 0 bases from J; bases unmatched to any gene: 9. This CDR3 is CASSREAGGPSYNEQFF. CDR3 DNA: TGCGCCAGCAGTCGAGAAGCGGGGGGCCCCTCCTACAATGAGCAGTTCTTC.

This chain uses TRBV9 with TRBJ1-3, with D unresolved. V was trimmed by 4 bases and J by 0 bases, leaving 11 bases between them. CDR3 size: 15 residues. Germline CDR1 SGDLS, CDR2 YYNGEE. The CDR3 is CASSPPRSSGNTIYF. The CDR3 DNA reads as TGTGCCAGCAGCCCGCCCCGAAGCTCTGGAAACACCATATATTTT.

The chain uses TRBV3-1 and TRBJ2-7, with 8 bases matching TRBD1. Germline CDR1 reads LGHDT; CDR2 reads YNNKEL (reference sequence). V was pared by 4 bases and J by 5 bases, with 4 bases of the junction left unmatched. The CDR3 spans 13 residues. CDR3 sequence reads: CASSPGQADEQYF. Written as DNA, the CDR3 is TGTGCCAGCAGCCCGGGACAGGCGGACGAGCAGTACTTC.

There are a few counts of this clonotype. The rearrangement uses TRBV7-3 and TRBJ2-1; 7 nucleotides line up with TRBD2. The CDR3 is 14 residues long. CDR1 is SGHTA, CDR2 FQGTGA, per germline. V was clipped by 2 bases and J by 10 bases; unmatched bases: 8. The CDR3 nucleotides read TGTGCCAGCAGCTTAGCCCATCTAGCGGCAGAGCAGTTCTTC. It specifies CASSLAHLAAEQFF.

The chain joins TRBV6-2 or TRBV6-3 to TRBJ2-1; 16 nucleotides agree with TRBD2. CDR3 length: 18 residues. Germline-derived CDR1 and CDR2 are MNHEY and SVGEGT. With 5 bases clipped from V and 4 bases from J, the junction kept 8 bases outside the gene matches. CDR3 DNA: TGTGCCAGCAGTGGGGGACTAGCGGGAGGGCCGGTATACAATGAGCAGTTCTTC. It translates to CASSGGLAGGPVYNEQFF.

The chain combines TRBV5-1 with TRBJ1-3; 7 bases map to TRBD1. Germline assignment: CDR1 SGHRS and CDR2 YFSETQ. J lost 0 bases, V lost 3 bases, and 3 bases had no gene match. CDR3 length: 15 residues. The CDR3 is CASSWTGISGNTIYF. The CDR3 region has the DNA TGCGCCAGCAGCTGGACAGGAATCTCTGGAAACACCATATATTTT.

The CDR3 is CASSQGRAGGSEQYF. The CDR3 DNA reads TGTGCCAGCAGCCAAGGGCGAGCGGGAGGCTCCGAGCAGTACTTC. The rearrangement uses TRBV3-1 and TRBJ2-7; 9 bases are a match to TRBD2. With 1 base clipped from V and 6 bases from J, the junction kept 7 bases outside the gene matches. The germline gives CDR1 LGHDT, CDR2 YNNKEL (reference sequence). The CDR3 has 15 residues.

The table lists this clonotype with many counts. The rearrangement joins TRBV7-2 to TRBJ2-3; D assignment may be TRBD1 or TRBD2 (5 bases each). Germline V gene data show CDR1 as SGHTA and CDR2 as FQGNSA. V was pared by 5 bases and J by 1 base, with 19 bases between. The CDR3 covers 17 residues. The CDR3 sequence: CASSATGAHWGTDTQYF. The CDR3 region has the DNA TGTGCCAGCAGCGCCACCGGGGCCCACTGGGGCACAGATACGCAGTATTTT.

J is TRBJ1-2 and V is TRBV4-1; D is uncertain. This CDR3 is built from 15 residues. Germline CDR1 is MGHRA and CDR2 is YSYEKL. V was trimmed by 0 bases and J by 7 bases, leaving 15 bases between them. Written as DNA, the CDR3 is TGCGCCAGCAGCCAAGAGGACTTGATGGGGTCTGGCTACACCTTC. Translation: CASSQEDLMGSGYTF.

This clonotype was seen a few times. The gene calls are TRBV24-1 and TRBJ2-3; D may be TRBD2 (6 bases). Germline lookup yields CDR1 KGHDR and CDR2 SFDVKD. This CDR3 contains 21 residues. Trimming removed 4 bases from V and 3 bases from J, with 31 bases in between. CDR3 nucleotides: TGTGCCACCAGTGACCCCCTCGGGGGAGCGGACGGTTGGGGTAAGACAGATACGCAGTATTTT. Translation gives CATSDPLGGADGWGKTDTQYF.

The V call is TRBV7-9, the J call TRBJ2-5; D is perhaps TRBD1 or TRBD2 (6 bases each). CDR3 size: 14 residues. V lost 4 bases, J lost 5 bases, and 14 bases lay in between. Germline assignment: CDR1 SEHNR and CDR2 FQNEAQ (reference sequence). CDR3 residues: CASSWGAALETQYF. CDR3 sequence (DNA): TGTGCCAGCAGCTGGGGGGCCGCGCTTGAGACCCAGTACTTC.

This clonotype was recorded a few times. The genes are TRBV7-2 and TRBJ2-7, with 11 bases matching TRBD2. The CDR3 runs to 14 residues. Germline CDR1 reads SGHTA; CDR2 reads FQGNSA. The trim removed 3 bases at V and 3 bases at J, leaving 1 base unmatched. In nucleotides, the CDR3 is TGTGCCAGCAGCTTGACTAGCGGGGACTACGAGCAGTACTTC. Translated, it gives CASSLTSGDYEQYF.

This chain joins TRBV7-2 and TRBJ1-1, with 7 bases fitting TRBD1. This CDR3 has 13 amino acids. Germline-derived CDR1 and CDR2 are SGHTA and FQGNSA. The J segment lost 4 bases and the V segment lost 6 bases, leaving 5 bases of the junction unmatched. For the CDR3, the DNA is TGTGCCAGCAGGACAGGGTGGATCACTGAAGCTTTCTTT. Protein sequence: CASRTGWITEAFF. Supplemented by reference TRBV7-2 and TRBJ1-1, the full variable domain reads GAGVSQSPSNKVTEKGKDVELRCDPISGHTALYWYRQSLGQGLEFLIYFQGNSAPDKSGLPSDRFSAERTGGSVSTLTIQRTQQEDSAVYLCASRTGWITEAFFGQGTRLTVV.

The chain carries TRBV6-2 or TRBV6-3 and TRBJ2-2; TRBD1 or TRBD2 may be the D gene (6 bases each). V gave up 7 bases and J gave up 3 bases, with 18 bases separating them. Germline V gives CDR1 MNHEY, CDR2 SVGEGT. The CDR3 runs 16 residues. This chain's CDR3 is CASIGRGLGDTGELFF. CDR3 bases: TGTGCCAGCATAGGACGGGGGCTAGGCGACACCGGGGAGCTGTTTTTT.

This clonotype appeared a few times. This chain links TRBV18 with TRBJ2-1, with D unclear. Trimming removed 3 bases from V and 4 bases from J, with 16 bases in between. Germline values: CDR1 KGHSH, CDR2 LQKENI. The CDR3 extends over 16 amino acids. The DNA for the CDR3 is TGTGCCAGCTCACCGAGGCCGGGCAACCTTTACAATGAGCAGTTCTTC. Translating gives CASSPRPGNLYNEQFF.

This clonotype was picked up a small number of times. The CDR3: CASSHRADTQYF. The DNA of the CDR3 is TGTGCCAGCAGCCATAGGGCAGATACGCAGTATTTT. This chain joins TRBV7-6 and TRBJ2-3; D is unresolved. This CDR3 is 12 amino acids long. V lost 5 bases to trimming and J lost 4 bases, with 7 bases between them. Germline values: CDR1 SGHVS, CDR2 FNYEAQ.

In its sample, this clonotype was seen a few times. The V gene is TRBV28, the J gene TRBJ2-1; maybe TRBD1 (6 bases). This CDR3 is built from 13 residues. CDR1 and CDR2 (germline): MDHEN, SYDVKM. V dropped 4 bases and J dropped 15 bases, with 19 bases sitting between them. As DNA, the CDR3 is TGTGCCAGCAGTTCCCTCCCCAGGGGATCGACGTTCTTC. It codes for CASSSLPRGSTFF.